The sequence of this TCR beta chain was determined in a study of shared clonotypes between healthy human individuals. Study-wide findings and caveats: Naive subsets tended to show greater estimated richness than memory subsets.

CDR3 size: 15 residues. Looked up from germline, CDR1 is SGHAT and CDR2 is FQDESV (reference sequence). V gave up 6 bases and J gave up 2 bases, with 17 bases separating them. An assay was performed, and its level was deep. The repertoire was sequenced with immunoSEQ multiplex PCR; TCRdb's copy has only in-frame clones and lacks some. This sample has about 330,000 clones, with roughly 84% found just once. Of note for this clone: Its antigen is currently unknown.

The source material was memory CD8+ T cells sorted from blood. Noted subset: CD45RO+ cells pooled with CCR7-negative TemRA cells. The chain recombines TRBV11-1 with TRBJ2-7; D is tentatively TRBD1 or TRBD2 (5 bases each). The sequence came from a man between 18 and 29 years old in good health. The CDR3 loop reads CASRSTRKGTYEQYF. CDR3 nucleotide sequence: TGTGCCAGCAGATCCACTAGGAAGGGGACCTACGAGCAGTACTTC.